This T cell receptor beta chain originates from a study of blood T cells in healthy people across ages. A second PCR of about 6 to 11 cycles used a sample-barcoded 5' primer and a J-beta primer mix. A template-switch adaptor containing 12 random nucleotides labeled each cDNA molecule. From the 5' RACE reads, TCRdb called clonotypes with MiXCR, one entry per CDR3 protein. The table includes 710,000 or so distinct CDR3 sequences, 22% detected once. This sequence was found in a man between 70 and 80 years old in good health. The sample comprised blood.

In DNA, the CDR3 is TGCAGCGTGACTCCTAGCGGGAGGTCAGACAATGAGCAGTTCTTC. This gives the protein CSVTPSGRSDNEQFF. The V and J genes are TRBV29-1 and TRBJ2-1; 11 nucleotides align to TRBD2. V was pared by 6 bases and J by 5 bases, with 9 bases of the junction left unmatched. The CDR3 consists of 15 residues. The germline V gene encodes CDR1 SQVTM and CDR2 ANQGSEA.